This T cell receptor beta chain stems from a study of human T cells and chemical hapten exposure. The overall study: Patients had diphenylcyclopropenone applied to the scalp weekly throughout the approximately 25-week study. Small volume differences among pooled libraries mainly caused per-sample TCR yield variation. Study results and caveats: Expanded TCRs produced significantly more large CDR3 similarity clusters than controls did.

A single record per CDR3 protein comes from TCRdb applying MiXCR to the RACE reads. The data hold more than 250,000 distinct CDR3 sequences, with approximately 8.6% observed a single time. The sample holds many counts of this clonotype. Its antigen is not known. Trimming took 3 bases from V and 0 from J, leaving 15 bases between them. The CDR3 has 16 amino acids. Germline CDR1 is DFQATT and CDR2 is SNEGSKA (reference sequence). This sample's time point: pre-sensitization, week 0. Described treatment: therapeutic diphenylcyclopropenone sensitization with weekly scalp DPC. The template was total RNA from unfractionated whole blood.

The source was whole blood, collected in connection with sensitization to the hapten diphenylcyclopropenone (DPC). The source is a woman between 40 and 50 years old with alopecia areata. Some clones in this sample may be carry-over from other donors' samples. V is TRBV20-1 and J is TRBJ1-5; a weak D match, TRBD1 (5 bases). The CDR3, as DNA: TGCAGTGCTAGCGGTCCGGCAGGGCATAGCAATCAGCCCCAGCATTTT. Residues: CSASGPAGHSNQPQHF.